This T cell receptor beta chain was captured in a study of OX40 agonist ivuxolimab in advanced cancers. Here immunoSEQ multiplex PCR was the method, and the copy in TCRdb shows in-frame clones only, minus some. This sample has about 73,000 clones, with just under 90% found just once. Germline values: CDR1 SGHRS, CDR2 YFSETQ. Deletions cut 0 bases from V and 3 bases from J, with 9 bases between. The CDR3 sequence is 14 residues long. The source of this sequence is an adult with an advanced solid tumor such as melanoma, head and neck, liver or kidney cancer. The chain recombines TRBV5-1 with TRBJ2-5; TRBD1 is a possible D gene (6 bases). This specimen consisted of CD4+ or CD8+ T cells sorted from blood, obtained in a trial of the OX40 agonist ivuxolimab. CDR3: CASSLDGQKETQYF. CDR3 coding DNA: TGCGCCAGCAGCTTGGATGGACAGAAAGAGACCCAGTACTTC.